This T cell receptor beta chain was documented in a study of cytomegalovirus exposure and HLA in healthy donors. The wider study: The 120 or so validation repertoires used a platform that matched the one used for the approximately 670 first-cohort repertoires, as a later analysis reported. Notes on the study in general: With high specificity and sensitivity, the classifier reportedly diagnosed cytomegalovirus status. In vitro confirmation showed three CMV-associated chains to be CMV antigen specific. Approximately 160 TCR beta chains were listed as cytomegalovirus-associated.

As for this clone: Its antigen is currently unknown.

Trimming left V 5 bases short and J 10 bases short, with 15 bases between. Germline V lookup: CDR1 SEHNR, CDR2 FQNEAQ (reference sequence). CDR3 length: 13 amino acids. The protocol was immunoSEQ multiplex PCR, while the TCRdb copy is restricted to in-frame clones and leaves out a portion. This sample has about 300,000 clones; 88% occur once, and the top ten carry roughly 1%. This TCR was recovered from a woman aged 18-35 years in good health and CMV-seronegative. The rearrangement joins TRBV7-9 to TRBJ2-1, with D possibly being TRBD1 (5 bases). The sample consisted of PBMCs. The CDR3 protein is CASSPYVGAEQFF. The CDR3 nucleotides are TGTGCCAGCAGCCCTTACGTTGGGGCCGAGCAGTTCTTC.